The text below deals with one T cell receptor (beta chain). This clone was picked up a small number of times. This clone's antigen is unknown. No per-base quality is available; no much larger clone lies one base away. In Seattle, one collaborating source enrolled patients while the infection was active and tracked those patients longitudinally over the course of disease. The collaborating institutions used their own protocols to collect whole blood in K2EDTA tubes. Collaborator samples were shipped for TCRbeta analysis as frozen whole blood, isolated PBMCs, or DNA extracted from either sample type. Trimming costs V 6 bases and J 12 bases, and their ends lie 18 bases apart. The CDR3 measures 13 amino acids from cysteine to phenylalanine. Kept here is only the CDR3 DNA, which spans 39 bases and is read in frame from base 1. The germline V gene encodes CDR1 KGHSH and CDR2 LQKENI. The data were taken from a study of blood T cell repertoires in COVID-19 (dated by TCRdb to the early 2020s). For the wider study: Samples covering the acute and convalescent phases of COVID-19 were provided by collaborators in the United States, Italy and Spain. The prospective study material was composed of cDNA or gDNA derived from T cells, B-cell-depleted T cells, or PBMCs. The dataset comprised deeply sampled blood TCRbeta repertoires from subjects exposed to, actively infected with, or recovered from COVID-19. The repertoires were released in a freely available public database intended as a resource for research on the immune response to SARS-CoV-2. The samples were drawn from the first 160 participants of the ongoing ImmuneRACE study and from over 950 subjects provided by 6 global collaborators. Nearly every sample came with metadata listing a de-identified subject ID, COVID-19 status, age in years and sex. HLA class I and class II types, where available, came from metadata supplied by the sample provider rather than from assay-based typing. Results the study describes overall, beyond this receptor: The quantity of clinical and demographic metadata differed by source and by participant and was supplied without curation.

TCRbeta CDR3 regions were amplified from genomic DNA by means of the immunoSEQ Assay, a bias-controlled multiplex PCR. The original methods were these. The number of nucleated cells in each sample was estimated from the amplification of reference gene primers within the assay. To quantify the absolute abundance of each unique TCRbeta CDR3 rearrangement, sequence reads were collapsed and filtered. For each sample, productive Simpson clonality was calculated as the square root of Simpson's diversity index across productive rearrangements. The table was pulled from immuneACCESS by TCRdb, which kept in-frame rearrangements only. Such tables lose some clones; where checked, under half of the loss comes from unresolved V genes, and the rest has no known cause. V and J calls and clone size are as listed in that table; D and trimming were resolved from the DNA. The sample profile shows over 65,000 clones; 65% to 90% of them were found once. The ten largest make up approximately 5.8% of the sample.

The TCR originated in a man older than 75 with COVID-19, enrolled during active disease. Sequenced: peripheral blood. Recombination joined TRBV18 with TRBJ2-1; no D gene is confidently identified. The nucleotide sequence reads TGTGCCAGCTCTAAACTCGACAATGTCTGGCAGTTCTTC. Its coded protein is CASSKLDNVWQFF.